This is a list of T cell receptor beta chains from one sample in a study of chemoradiotherapy in HPV16-positive cancers. Only in-frame clones appear in the TCRdb table, and some are missing; sequencing was by immunoSEQ multiplex PCR. The sample has over 30,000 clones, roughly 78% seen once. This specimen consisted of blood, obtained from a patient who underwent chemoradiotherapy. The receptors stem from a human donor with HPV-associated anogenital cancer. The CDR3 runs from the conserved cysteine through the conserved F or W. The D gene is left open where the match is weak. The size field is filled for only some rows; it gives once, few, many or a size class.

V gene	D gene	clone size	J gene	CDR3 DNA	CDR3 protein
TRBV7-9	-	-	TRBJ2-1	TGTGCCAGCAGTCCGATGGGGGCCTACAATGAGCAGTTCTTC	CASSPMGAYNEQFF
TRBV25-1	-	-	TRBJ2-6	TGTGCCAGCGCAGGGGTAGGGGCCAACGTCCTGACTTTC	CASAGVGANVLTF
TRBV7-9	TRBD1	-	TRBJ2-7	TGTGCCAGCAGCTTACGGGACAGGGATGAGCAGTACTTC	CASSLRDRDEQYF
TRBV7-6	-	few	TRBJ1-1	TGTGCCAGCAAAACAGGGACAATGAACACTGAAGCTTTCTTT	CASKTGTMNTEAFF
TRBV7-9	TRBD1	-	TRBJ2-7	TGTGCCAGCAGCTTAGAGGGGGCGACGGACGAGCAGTACTTC	CASSLEGATDEQYF
TRBV7-9	TRBD1	-	TRBJ1-2	TGTGCCAGCAGCGCCGGACAGGGGTATGGCTACACCTTC	CASSAGQGYGYTF
TRBV6-1	TRBD2	-	TRBJ2-5	TGTGCCATCTTCGGCCGGGACTATCAAGAGACCCAGTACTTC	CAIFGRDYQETQYF
TRBV6-5	-	-	TRBJ2-1	TGTGCCAGCGGCAGGCGGGGAAACAATGAGCAGTTCTTC	CASGRRGNNEQFF
TRBV29-1	-	-	TRBJ2-7	TGCAGCGTTGGGATCAGGGAGCAGTACTTC	CSVGIREQYF
TRBV2	-	-	TRBJ2-5	TGTGCCAGCATTCGGGGGCGAGAGACCCAGTACTTC	CASIRGRETQYF
TRBV9	-	few	TRBJ1-1	TGTGCCAGCAGCGTAGACGGGGTGGGAAACACTGAAGCTTTCTTT	CASSVDGVGNTEAFF
TRBV20-1	-	-	TRBJ1-1	TGCAGTGCTAGCCAGAACACTGAAGCTTTCTTT	CSASQNTEAFF
TRBV4-2	-	-	TRBJ2-7	TGTGCCAGCAGCCAAGGAGGTCAGGGGCCCTACGAGCAGTACTTC	CASSQGGQGPYEQYF
TRBV11-2	-	once	TRBJ2-1	TGTGCCAGCAGCTTCGGAGGGCAACACTACAATGAGCAGTTCTTC	CASSFGGQHYNEQFF
TRBV2	TRBD1	few	TRBJ1-1	TGTGCCAGCAGTGAAGAAGGGACAGGGACCACTGAAGCTTTCTTT	CASSEEGTGTTEAFF
TRBV25-1	TRBD1	few	TRBJ1-6	TGTGCCAGCAGGGTTACCCCCGGGACAGGGAATAATTCACCCCTCCACTTT	CASRVTPGTGNNSPLHF
TRBV19	TRBD1	-	TRBJ1-1	TGTGCCAGTCTTCAGGTCAAAGGGACAGTGAACACTGAAGCTTTCTTT	CASLQVKGTVNTEAFF
TRBV7-9	-	few	TRBJ1-2	TGTGCCAGCAGCTTAGACGGAAGTGGCTACACCTTC	CASSLDGSGYTF
TRBV7-9	-	-	TRBJ2-1	TGTGCCAGCAGCTTAAGCCTCAATGAGCAGTTCTTC	CASSLSLNEQFF
TRBV11-3	-	once	TRBJ2-1	TGTGCCAGCAGCCATAGGGTCTCCTACAATGAGCAGTTCTTC	CASSHRVSYNEQFF
TRBV19	-	-	TRBJ2-5	TGTGCCAGTAGCGGTAGTAGAGAGACCCAGTACTTC	CASSGSRETQYF
TRBV18	-	-	TRBJ1-1	TGTGCCAGCTCACCAGGGCTACAGAACACTGAAGCTTTCTTT	CASSPGLQNTEAFF
TRBV5-1	-	-	TRBJ1-6	TGCGCCAGCAGCTTGAAGCAGGATTATAATTCACCCCTCCACTTT	CASSLKQDYNSPLHF
TRBV4-1	-	-	TRBJ2-7	TGCGCCAGCAGCCAAGATGCCGACACCTCCTCCTACGAGCAGTACTTC	CASSQDADTSSYEQYF
TRBV7-2	-	-	TRBJ2-7	TGTGCCAGCAGCCCAGGCGGGGGCGGTAAGGCCTACGAGCAGTACTTC	CASSPGGGGKAYEQYF
TRBV5-1	-	-	TRBJ1-5	TGCGCCAGCAGCCGGGACAGCAATCAGCCCCAGCATTTT	CASSRDSNQPQHF
TRBV30	-	-	TRBJ2-7	TGTGCCTGGAGACCCGTACAGGTACTACTCCACGAGCAGTACTTC	CAWRPVQVLLHEQYF
TRBV5-1	TRBD2	-	TRBJ2-3	TGCGCCAGCAGGCTAGCGGGTAGCACAGATACGCAGTATTTT	CASRLAGSTDTQYF
TRBV7-9	-	-	TRBJ2-7	TGTGCCAGCAGCTTAGAACAGCCCTCCTACGAGCAGTACTTC	CASSLEQPSYEQYF
TRBV7-7	-	-	TRBJ2-1	TGTGCCAGTGGGGGCAGGGTTGGTGAGCAGTTCTTC	CASGGRVGEQFF
TRBV7-3	-	-	TRBJ2-2	TGTGCCAGCAGCCCCGGGAACACCGGGGAGCTGTTTTTT	CASSPGNTGELFF
TRBV6-5	-	-	TRBJ1-5	TGTGCCAGCAGTTATCTAGTCGGTCAGCCCCAGCATTTT	CASSYLVGQPQHF
TRBV7-8	-	-	TRBJ2-2	TGTGCCAGCAGTTACGGGACTTCACGTTTGAACACCGGGGAGCTGTTTTTT	CASSYGTSRLNTGELFF
TRBV6-4	-	few	TRBJ1-4	TGTGCCAGCAGTGACTCGATTCAGGGTGAAAAACTGTTTTTT	CASSDSIQGEKLFF
TRBV5-1	TRBD2	-	TRBJ2-3	TGCGCCAGCAGCTTTTCCCCCCGGACTAGCGGGGGGTCCACAGATACGCAGTATTTT	CASSFSPRTSGGSTDTQYF
TRBV5-1	TRBD2	-	TRBJ2-3	TGCGCCAGCAGCCTCGGGACTAGCGTTGTAACAGATACGCAGTATTTT	CASSLGTSVVTDTQYF
TRBV5-1	-	-	TRBJ1-1	TGCGCCAGCAGCTTGGAGTCCGGGGTTGACACTGAAGCTTTCTTT	CASSLESGVDTEAFF
TRBV4-1	-	-	TRBJ2-7	TGCGCCAGCAGCCAAGTTGGCGCTGCCTACGAGCAGTACTTC	CASSQVGAAYEQYF
TRBV6-4	TRBD1	-	TRBJ1-5	TGTGCCAGCAGTGAGCAGGACAGGCTTACCGATCAGCCCCAGCATTTT	CASSEQDRLTDQPQHF
TRBV5-6	TRBD1	-	TRBJ1-6	TGTGCCAGCAGTTCCTTAGACAGGGGGAATTCACCCCTCCACTTT	CASSSLDRGNSPLHF
TRBV11-2	TRBD2	-	TRBJ2-5	TGTGCCAGCGTCGGGCTAGCGGGGGGAGAGACCCAGTACTTC	CASVGLAGGETQYF
TRBV30	-	-	TRBJ1-2	TGTGCCGGGACCCCAATGGACTATGGCTACACCTTC	CAGTPMDYGYTF
TRBV5-4	TRBD1	-	TRBJ2-7	TGTGCCAGCAGTCGACAGGGGGAATCCTACGAGCAGTACTTC	CASSRQGESYEQYF
TRBV2	-	few	TRBJ1-2	TGTGCCAGCCTTATTGAGACCGGGGCTAACTATGGCTACACCTTC	CASLIETGANYGYTF
TRBV29-1	TRBD1	-	TRBJ2-7	TGCAGCGTTGAAGATATAGGACAGGGGGCGGGCTACGAGCAGTACTTC	CSVEDIGQGAGYEQYF
TRBV7-9	-	few	TRBJ2-1	TGTGCCAGCAGCCGGGGGAACAATGAGCAGTTCTTC	CASSRGNNEQFF
TRBV5-1	-	-	TRBJ2-4	TGCGCCAGCAGCTTGGGTAGGGGTAGGGACATTCAGTACTTC	CASSLGRGRDIQYF
TRBV7-9	-	-	TRBJ1-4	TGTGCCAGCAGCTCCGGGACGGTGGAAAAACTGTTTTTT	CASSSGTVEKLFF
TRBV5-6	TRBD1	-	TRBJ2-3	TGTGCCAGCAGCTTGGCCCGAACAGGGGGAGATACGCAGTATTTT	CASSLARTGGDTQYF
TRBV5-8	TRBD1	few	TRBJ2-1	TGTGCCAGCAGCTTGTATGGGACAGGGTACAATGAGCAGTTCTTC	CASSLYGTGYNEQFF
TRBV7-8	-	-	TRBJ2-7	TGTGCCAGCAGCTCAGACCGCACGTGGAACGAGCAGTACTTC	CASSSDRTWNEQYF
TRBV11-1	-	-	TRBJ2-3	TGTGCCAGCAGCGGGTCAAGGGTCGATACGCAGTATTTT	CASSGSRVDTQYF
TRBV19	TRBD2	-	TRBJ2-6	TGTGCCAGTAGTACCCGGGGAGGGGACGGGGCCAACGTCCTGACTTTC	CASSTRGGDGANVLTF
TRBV12-2	-	-	TRBJ2-5	TGTGCAAGTCGCCCGCCTAAGAGGCCTGAGACCCAGTACTTC	CASRPPKRPETQYF
TRBV9	TRBD2	-	TRBJ2-5	TGTGCCAGCAGCGTAGCAGCGGGGGTTCAAGAGACCCAGTACTTC	CASSVAAGVQETQYF
TRBV15	TRBD1	-	TRBJ1-1	TGTGCCACCAGAAACGACAGGGGTAGAAACATGAACACTGAAGCTTTCTTT	CATRNDRGRNMNTEAFF
TRBV5-5	-	-	TRBJ2-7	TGTGCCAGCAGCGGTAGACAGTGGGTCGAGCAGTACTTC	CASSGRQWVEQYF
TRBV5-4	TRBD1	-	TRBJ2-7	TGTGCCAGCAGCCCGCCGGGACAGCCACTAAAGGAGCAGTACTTC	CASSPPGQPLKEQYF
TRBV6-5	-	-	TRBJ1-1	TGTGCCAGCCTTCAGGGCACTGAAGCTTTCTTT	CASLQGTEAFF
TRBV10-3	-	-	TRBJ2-3	TGTGCCATCAAAGGGGCCTTTAGCACAGATACGCAGTATTTT	CAIKGAFSTDTQYF